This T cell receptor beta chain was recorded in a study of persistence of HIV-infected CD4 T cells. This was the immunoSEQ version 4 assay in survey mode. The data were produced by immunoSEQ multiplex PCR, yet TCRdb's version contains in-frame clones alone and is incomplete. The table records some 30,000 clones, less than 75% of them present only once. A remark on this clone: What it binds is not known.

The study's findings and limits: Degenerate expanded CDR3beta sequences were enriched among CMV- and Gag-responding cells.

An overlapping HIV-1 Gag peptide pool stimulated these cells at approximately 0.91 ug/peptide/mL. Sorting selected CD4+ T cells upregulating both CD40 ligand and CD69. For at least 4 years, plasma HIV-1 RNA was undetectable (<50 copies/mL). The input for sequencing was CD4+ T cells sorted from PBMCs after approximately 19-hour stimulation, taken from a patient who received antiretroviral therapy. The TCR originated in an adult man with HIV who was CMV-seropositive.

The CDR3 protein is CATLESSYNSPLHF. CDR3 sequence (DNA): TGTGCCACCTTGGAGAGCTCCTATAATTCACCCCTCCACTTT. The chain is built from TRBV10-3 and TRBJ1-6; no definite D call. Germline V gene lookup returns CDR1 ENHRY and CDR2 SYGVKD. The CDR3 loop spans 14 amino acids. With 10 bases removed from V and 0 bases from J, the gap between germline ends came to 10 bases.